The next 5 T cell receptor beta chains were all read from a single sample in a study of cytomegalovirus exposure and HLA in healthy donors. PCR amplification relied on 60 Vbeta primers (plus 13 Jbeta primers). Some clones are missing from TCRdb's copy, which holds only in-frame ones; the method was immunoSEQ multiplex PCR. The repertoire holds 150,000 to 200,000 clones, with under 90% as singletons. Sequencing was done on a sample of PBMCs. The receptor set was obtained from a man in his late teens or twenties in good health and CMV-seronegative.

The gene calls are TRBV5-8 and TRBJ2-5, with TRBD1 as a possible D gene (6 bases). The J call could be wrong; TRBJ2-7 is a better fit for the DNA end. Germline CDR1 and CDR2: SGHTS and YDEGEE. There are 13 residues in the CDR3. DNA of the CDR3: TGTGCCAGCAGCTTGGGAGGGGGATACGAGCAGTACTTC. Encoded protein: CASSLGGGYEQYF.

The J gene is TRBJ1-5, the V gene TRBV7-6, with 8 bases that match TRBD1. Germline V gives CDR1 SGHVS, CDR2 FNYEAQ. This CDR3 has 15 amino acids. J lost 4 bases, V lost 5 bases, and 7 bases had no gene match. The CDR3 bases are TGTGCCAGCAGCGAAGACAGGGGCTCTAATCAGCCCCAGCATTTT. Its protein product is CASSEDRGSNQPQHF.

This clone was detected once. This chain joins TRBV18 and TRBJ2-7; 16 bases map to TRBD2. The CDR3 totals 17 residues. From germline, CDR1 is KGHSH and CDR2 LQKENI. V shed 4 bases and J 7 bases; nucleotides not matched to a gene: 10. CDR3 sequence: CASSLPGTSGGAEEQYF. CDR3 nucleotide sequence: TGTGCCAGCTCACTTCCCGGGACTAGCGGGGGGGCCGAGGAGCAGTACTTC. Full variable domain (missing parts from reference TRBV18 and TRBJ2-7): NAGVMQNPRHLVRRRGQEARLRCSPMKGHSHVYWYRQLPEEGLKFMVYLQKENIIDESGMPKERFSAEFPKEGPSILRIQQVVRGDSAAYFCASSLPGTSGGAEEQYFGPGTRLTVT.

The CDR3 DNA follows: TGTGCCAGCAGAGCAAGTAGGGGATCCAATCAGCCCCAGCATTTT. The encoded protein is CASRASRGSNQPQHF. The chain recombines TRBV2 with TRBJ1-5, with a tentative D call TRBD1 (5 bases). The V end lost 6 bases, the J end lost 3 bases, and 15 bases lay between the germline ends. The CDR3 runs 15 residues. The germline V gene has CDR1 SNHLY and CDR2 FYNNEI.

The gene calls are TRBV18 and TRBJ1-4, with D tentatively TRBD1 (5 bases). V was cut by 1 base and J by 4 bases, with 10 bases left in between. The CDR3 length is 15 residues. In germline, CDR1 is KGHSH, CDR2 LQKENI. CDR3 in DNA: TGTGCCAGCTCACCACTGTCAGGGAATAATGAAAAACTGTTTTTT. Translated, it gives CASSPLSGNNEKLFF.